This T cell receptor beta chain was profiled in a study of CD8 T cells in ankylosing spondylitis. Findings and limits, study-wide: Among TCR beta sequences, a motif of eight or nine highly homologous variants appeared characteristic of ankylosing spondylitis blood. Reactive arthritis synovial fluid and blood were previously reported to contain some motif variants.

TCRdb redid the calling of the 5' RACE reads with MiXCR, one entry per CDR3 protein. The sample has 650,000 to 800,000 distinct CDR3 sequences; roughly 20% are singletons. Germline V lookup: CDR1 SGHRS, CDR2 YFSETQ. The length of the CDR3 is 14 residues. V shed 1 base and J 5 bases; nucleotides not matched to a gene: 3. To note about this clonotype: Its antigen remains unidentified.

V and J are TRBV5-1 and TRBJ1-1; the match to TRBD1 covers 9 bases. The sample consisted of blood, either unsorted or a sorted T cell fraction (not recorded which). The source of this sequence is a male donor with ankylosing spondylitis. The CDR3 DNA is TGCGCCAGCAGCTTGAACAGGGGGCGGACTGAAGCTTTCTTT. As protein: CASSLNRGRTEAFF.